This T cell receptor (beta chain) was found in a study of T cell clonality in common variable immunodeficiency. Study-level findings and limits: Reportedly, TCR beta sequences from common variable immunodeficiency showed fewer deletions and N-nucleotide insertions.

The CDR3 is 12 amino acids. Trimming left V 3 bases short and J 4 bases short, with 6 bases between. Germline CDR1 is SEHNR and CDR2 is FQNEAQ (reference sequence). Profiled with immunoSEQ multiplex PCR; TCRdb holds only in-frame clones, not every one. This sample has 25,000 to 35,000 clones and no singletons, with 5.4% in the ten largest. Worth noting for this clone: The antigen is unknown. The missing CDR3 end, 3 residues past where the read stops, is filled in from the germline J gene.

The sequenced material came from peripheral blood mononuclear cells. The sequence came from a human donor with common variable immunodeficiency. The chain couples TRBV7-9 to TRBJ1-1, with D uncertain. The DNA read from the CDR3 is TGTGCCAGCAGCTTTAGAGTCACTGAA. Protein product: CASSFRVTE. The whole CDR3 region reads CASSFRVTEAFF.